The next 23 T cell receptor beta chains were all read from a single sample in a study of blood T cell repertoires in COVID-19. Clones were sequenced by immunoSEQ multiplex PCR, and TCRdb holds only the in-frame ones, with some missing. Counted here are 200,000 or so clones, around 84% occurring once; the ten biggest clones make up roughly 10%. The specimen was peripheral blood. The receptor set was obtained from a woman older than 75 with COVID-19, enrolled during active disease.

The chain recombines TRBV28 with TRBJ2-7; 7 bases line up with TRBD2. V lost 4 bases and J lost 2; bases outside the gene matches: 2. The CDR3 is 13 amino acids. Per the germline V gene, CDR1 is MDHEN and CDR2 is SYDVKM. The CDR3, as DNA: TGTGCCAGCAGTTGGGAGGGGACCTACGAGCAGTACGTC. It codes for CASSWEGTYEQYV.

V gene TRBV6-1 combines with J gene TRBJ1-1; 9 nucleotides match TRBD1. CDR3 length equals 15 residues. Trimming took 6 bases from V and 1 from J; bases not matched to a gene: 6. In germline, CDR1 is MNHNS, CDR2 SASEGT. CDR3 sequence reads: CASRPGTGKNTEAFF. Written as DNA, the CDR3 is TGTGCCAGCAGGCCCGGGACAGGGAAGAACACTGAAGCTTTCTTT.

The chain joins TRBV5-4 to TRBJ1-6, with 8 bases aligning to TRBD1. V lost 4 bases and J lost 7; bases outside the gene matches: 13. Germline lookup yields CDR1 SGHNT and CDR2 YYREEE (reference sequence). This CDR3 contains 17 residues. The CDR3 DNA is TGTGCCAGCAGCCAACGTGGGGCAGGGGGCGCGAATTCACCCCTCCACTTT. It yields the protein CASSQRGAGGANSPLHF.

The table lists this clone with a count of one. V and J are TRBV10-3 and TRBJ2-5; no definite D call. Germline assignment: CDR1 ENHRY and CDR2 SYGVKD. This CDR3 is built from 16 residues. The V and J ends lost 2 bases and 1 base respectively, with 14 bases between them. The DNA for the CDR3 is TGTGCCATCAGTGAGGGTAGTGCAATAAGCCAAGAGACCCAGTACTTC. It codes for CAISEGSAISQETQYF.

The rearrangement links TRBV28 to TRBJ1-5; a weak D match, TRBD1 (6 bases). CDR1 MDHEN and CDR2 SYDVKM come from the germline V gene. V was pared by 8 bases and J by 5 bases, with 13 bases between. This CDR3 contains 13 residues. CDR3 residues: CASQATGYQPQHF. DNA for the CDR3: TGTGCCAGCCAAGCGACAGGATATCAGCCCCAGCATTTT. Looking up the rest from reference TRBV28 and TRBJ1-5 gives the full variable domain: DVKVTQSSRYLVKRTGEKVFLECVQDMDHENMFWYRQDPGLGLRLIYFSYDVKMKEKGDIPEGYSVSREKKERFSLILESASTNQTSMYLCASQATGYQPQHFGDGTRLSIL.

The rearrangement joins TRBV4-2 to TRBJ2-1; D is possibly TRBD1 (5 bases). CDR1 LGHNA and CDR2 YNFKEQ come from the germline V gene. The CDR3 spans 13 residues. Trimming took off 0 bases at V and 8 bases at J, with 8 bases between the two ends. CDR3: CASSQDPRDEQFF. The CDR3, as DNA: TGTGCCAGCAGCCAAGATCCCAGGGATGAGCAGTTCTTC.

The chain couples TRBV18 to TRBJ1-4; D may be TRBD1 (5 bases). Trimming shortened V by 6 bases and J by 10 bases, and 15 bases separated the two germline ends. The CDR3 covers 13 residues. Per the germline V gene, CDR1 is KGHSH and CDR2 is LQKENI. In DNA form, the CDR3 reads TGTGCCAGCTCCGGACCAGGGACTGGAAAACTGTTTTTT. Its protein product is CASSGPGTGKLFF.

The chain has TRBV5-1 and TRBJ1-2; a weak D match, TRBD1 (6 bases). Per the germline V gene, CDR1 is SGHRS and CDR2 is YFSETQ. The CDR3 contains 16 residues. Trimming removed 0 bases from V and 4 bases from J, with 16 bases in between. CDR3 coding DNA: TGCGCCAGCAGCTTGGGATCAGGGGAAGGCCTCTATGGCTACACCTTC. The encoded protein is CASSLGSGEGLYGYTF. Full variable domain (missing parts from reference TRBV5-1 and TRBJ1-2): KAGVTQTPRYLIKTRGQQVTLSCSPISGHRSVSWYQQTPGQGLQFLFEYFSETQRNKGNFPGRFSGRQFSNSRSEMNVSTLELGDSALYLCASSLGSGEGLYGYTFGSGTRLTVV.

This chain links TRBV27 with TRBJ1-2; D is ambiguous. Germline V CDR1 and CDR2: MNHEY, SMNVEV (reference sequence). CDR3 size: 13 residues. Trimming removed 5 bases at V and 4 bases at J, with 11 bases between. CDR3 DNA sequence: TGTGCCAGCAGTCCTTCTGGCCCCTATGGCTACACCTTC. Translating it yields CASSPSGPYGYTF.

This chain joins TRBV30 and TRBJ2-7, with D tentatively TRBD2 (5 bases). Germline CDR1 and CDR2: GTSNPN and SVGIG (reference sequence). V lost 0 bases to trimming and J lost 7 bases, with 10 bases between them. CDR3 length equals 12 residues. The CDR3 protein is CAWSVQRREQYF. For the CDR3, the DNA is TGTGCCTGGAGTGTACAGCGGAGAGAGCAGTACTTC.

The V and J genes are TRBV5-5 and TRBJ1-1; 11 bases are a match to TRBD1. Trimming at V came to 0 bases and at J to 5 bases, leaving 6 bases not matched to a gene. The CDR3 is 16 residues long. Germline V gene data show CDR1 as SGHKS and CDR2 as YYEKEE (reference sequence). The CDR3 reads CASSLELDRGPTEAFF. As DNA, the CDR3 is TGTGCCAGCAGCTTGGAGTTGGACAGGGGGCCGACTGAAGCTTTCTTT.

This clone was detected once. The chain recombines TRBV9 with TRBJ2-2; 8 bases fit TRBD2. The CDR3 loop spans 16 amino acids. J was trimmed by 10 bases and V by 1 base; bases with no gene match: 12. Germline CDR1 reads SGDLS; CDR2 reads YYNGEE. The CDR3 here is CASSVLTSANQAELFF. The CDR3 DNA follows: TGTGCCAGCAGCGTACTGACTAGCGCGAACCAAGCGGAGCTGTTTTTT.

The CDR3 is CASSSSGSGVGGTQYF. The CDR3 DNA is TGTGCCAGCAGTTCCTCTGGTAGCGGGGTGGGGGGGACCCAGTACTTC. The V gene is TRBV28, the J gene TRBJ2-5; TRBD2 aligns across 8 bases. With V trimmed by 4 bases and J by 7 bases, 14 bases remained unmatched. Per germline, CDR1 MDHEN and CDR2 SYDVKM. The CDR3 is 16 residues long.

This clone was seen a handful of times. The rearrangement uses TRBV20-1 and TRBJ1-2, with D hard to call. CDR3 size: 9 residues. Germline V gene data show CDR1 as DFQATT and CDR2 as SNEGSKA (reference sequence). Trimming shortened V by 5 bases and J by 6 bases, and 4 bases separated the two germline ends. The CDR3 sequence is CSASNGYTF. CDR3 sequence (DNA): TGCAGTGCTTCAAATGGCTACACCTTC.

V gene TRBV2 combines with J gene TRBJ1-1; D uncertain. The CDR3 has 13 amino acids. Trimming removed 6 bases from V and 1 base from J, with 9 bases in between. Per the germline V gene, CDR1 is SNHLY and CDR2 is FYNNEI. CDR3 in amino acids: CASRREGNTEAFF. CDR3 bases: TGTGCCAGCAGGAGGGAGGGGAACACTGAAGCTTTCTTT.

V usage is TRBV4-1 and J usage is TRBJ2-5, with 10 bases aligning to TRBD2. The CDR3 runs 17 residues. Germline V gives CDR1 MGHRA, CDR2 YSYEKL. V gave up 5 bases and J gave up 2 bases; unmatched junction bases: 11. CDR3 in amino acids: CASSKDLRGLAQETQYF. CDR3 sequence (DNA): TGCGCCAGCAGCAAGGACCTGAGGGGACTAGCGCAAGAGACCCAGTACTTC.

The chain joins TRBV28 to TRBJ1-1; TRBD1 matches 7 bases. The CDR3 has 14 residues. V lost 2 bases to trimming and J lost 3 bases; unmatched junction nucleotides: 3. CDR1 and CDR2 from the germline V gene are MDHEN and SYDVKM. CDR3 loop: CASSLEQGYTEAFF. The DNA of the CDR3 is TGTGCCAGCAGTTTAGAACAGGGGTACACTGAAGCTTTCTTT.

The CDR3 region is CASSTKSGGAAEKQFF. As DNA, the CDR3 is TGTGCCAGCAGCACGAAAAGCGGGGGGGCCGCTGAAAAACAGTTCTTC. The gene calls are TRBV2 and TRBJ2-1; the match to TRBD2 covers 10 bases. The length of the CDR3 is 16 residues. Trimming took 6 bases from V and 13 from J; bases not matched to a gene: 18. The V gene's germline CDR1 is SNHLY and CDR2 FYNNEI.

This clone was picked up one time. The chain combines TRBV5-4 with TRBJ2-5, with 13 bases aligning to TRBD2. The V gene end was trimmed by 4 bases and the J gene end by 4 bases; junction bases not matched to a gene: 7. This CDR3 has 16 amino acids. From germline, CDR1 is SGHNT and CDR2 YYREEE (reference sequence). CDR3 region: CASSLSTSGGRETQYF. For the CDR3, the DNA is TGTGCCAGCAGCCTGTCGACTAGCGGGGGGAGAGAGACCCAGTACTTC.

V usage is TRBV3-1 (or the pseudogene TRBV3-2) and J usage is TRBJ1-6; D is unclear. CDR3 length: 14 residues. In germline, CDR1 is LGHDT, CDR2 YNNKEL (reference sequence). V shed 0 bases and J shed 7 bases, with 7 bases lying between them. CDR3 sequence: CASSQDAPNSPLHF. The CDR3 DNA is TGTGCCAGCAGCCAAGATGCGCCGAATTCACCCCTCCACTTT.

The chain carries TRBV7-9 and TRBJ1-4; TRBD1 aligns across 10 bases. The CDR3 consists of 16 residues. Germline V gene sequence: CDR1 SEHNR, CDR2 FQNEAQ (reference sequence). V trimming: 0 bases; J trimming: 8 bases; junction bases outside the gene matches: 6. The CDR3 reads CASSLAPGQGVEKLFF. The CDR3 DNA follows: TGTGCCAGCAGCTTAGCCCCCGGACAGGGGGTAGAAAAACTGTTTTTT.

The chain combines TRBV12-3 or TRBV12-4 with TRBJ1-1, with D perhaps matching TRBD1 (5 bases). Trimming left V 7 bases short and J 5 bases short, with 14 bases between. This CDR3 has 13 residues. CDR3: CASTSLGGTEAFF. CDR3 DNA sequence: TGTGCCAGCACCTCCCTGGGGGGAACTGAAGCTTTCTTT.

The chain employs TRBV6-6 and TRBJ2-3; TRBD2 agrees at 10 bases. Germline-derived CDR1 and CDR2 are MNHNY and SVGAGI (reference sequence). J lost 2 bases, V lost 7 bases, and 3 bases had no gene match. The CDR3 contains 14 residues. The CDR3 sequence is CASTLAGATDTQYF. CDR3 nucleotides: TGTGCCAGCACTCTAGCGGGGGCCACAGATACGCAGTATTTT.